These 5 T cell receptor beta chains share one sample of origin, sequenced in a study of OX40 agonist ivuxolimab in advanced cancers. The table came from immunoSEQ multiplex PCR; TCRdb's copy has only in-frame clones and leaves some out. The table shows approximately 70,000 clones, with 94% occurring only once. Sample: CD4+ or CD8+ T cells sorted from blood, taken in a trial of the OX40 agonist ivuxolimab. The receptors were gathered from an adult with an advanced solid tumor such as melanoma, head and neck, liver or kidney cancer.

The chain uses TRBV29-1 and TRBJ2-1; 11 bases match TRBD2. J lost 7 bases, V lost 8 bases, and 7 bases had no gene match. Germline V lookup: CDR1 SQVTM, CDR2 ANQGSEA. This CDR3 has 13 amino acids. DNA of the CDR3: TGCAGCACGAGTAGCGGGAGGGGGAATGAGCAGTTCTTC. Protein sequence: CSTSSGRGNEQFF.

The CDR3 region has the DNA TGTGCCAGCAGTCTTAAGAATTCACCCCTCCACTTT. Its protein product is CASSLKNSPLHF. J is TRBJ1-6 and V is TRBV6-6; no clear D gene. Between the trimmed V and J ends, which lost 5 bases and 7 bases, there was a span of 6 bases. This CDR3 is 12 amino acids long. The germline CDR1 and CDR2 sequences are MNHNY and SVGAGI (reference sequence).

The gene calls are TRBV11-2 and TRBJ1-3; D uncertain. CDR3 length: 18 amino acids. The germline V gene has CDR1 SGHAT and CDR2 FQNNGV. Trimming left V 0 bases short and J 10 bases short, with 25 bases between. This chain's CDR3 is CASSLDFPLMDDVRTIYF. DNA of the CDR3: TGTGCCAGCAGCTTAGATTTCCCCCTAATGGACGACGTAAGGACCATATATTTT.

The chain couples TRBV11-2 to TRBJ2-7; maybe TRBD1 (8 bases). With 5 bases removed from V and 6 bases from J, the gap between germline ends came to 20 bases. The CDR3 spans 15 residues. Germline-derived CDR1 and CDR2 are SGHAT and FQNNGV. The CDR3 region is CASSRGLQGGSEQYF. DNA of the CDR3: TGTGCCAGCAGCCGTGGGCTACAGGGGGGGTCCGAGCAGTACTTC.

The chain employs TRBV27 and TRBJ2-1, with 8 bases matching TRBD1. With 4 bases clipped from V and 4 bases from J, the junction kept 6 bases outside the gene matches. The CDR3 spans 15 residues. The germline V gene encodes CDR1 MNHEY and CDR2 SMNVEV (reference sequence). Here the CDR3 DNA reads TGTGCCAGCAGTTCAGGGGGCAGGTCGTACAATGAGCAGTTCTTC. Amino acids: CASSSGGRSYNEQFF.